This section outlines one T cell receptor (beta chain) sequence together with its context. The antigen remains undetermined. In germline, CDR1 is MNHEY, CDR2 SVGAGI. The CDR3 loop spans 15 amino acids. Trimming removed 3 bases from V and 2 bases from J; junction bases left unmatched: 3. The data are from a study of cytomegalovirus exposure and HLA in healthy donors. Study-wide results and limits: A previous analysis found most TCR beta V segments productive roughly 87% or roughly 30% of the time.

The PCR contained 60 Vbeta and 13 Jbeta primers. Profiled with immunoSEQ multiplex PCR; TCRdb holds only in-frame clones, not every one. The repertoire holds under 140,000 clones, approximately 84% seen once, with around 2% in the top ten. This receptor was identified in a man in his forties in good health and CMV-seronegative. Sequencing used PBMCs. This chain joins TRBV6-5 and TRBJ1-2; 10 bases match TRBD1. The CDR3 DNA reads TGTGCCAGCAGTTATGGGACAGGGGAGAACTATGGCTACACCTTC. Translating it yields CASSYGTGENYGYTF.